The 8 T cell receptor beta chains listed next were all sequenced from one sample in a study of blood T cell repertoires in COVID-19. Data came from immunoSEQ multiplex PCR; TCRdb stores just in-frame clones and leaves some out. The sample lists about 130,000 clones; about 93% were seen once. Sequencing was carried out using peripheral blood. These receptors all stem from a man aged 50 to 60 with COVID-19, enrolled during active disease.

This chain joins TRBV6-1 and TRBJ2-2, with TRBD2 matching over 9 bases. V lost 4 bases to trimming and J lost 5 bases; unmatched junction nucleotides: 8. The CDR3 totals 16 residues. The germline gives CDR1 MNHNS, CDR2 SASEGT. In DNA, the CDR3 is TGTGCCAGCAGTGGGGGTAGCGGGAGTAGGACCGGGGAGCTGTTTTTT. Amino acid sequence: CASSGGSGSRTGELFF.

This clone was recorded only once. The CDR3 loop is CASSSQGKGNTIYF. The CDR3 nucleotides are TGTGCCAGCAGCTCACAGGGTAAAGGAAACACCATATATTTT. The V call is TRBV11-2, the J call TRBJ1-3; D perhaps matches TRBD1 (6 bases). CDR3 length equals 14 residues. V gave up 4 bases and J gave up 4 bases, with 11 bases separating them. Germline V gives CDR1 SGHAT, CDR2 FQNNGV.

V and J are TRBV6-2 or TRBV6-3 and TRBJ2-2; tentative D call: TRBD1 (6 bases). CDR1 MNHEY and CDR2 SVGEGT come from the germline V gene. The V and J ends lost 5 bases and 7 bases respectively, with 17 bases between them. This CDR3 region has 15 residues. The CDR3 spells CASSDPGTTGGELFF. The CDR3 DNA reads TGTGCCAGCAGTGACCCCGGGACAACCGGCGGGGAGCTGTTTTTT.

This rearrangement joins TRBV5-6 to TRBJ2-1, with 9 bases matching TRBD2. This CDR3 is built from 16 residues. CDR1 is SGHDT, CDR2 YYEEEE, per germline. Trimming took 2 bases from V and 7 from J; bases not matched to a gene: 10. CDR3: CASSFLAGPGRNEQFF. In nucleotides, the CDR3 is TGTGCCAGCAGCTTTCTAGCGGGGCCCGGTCGGAATGAGCAGTTCTTC.

The chain links TRBV4-3 to TRBJ2-1, with TRBD1 as a possible D gene (6 bases). Trimming cost V 0 bases and J 2 bases, with 11 bases left between them. There are 16 residues in the CDR3. Germline assignment: CDR1 LGHNA and CDR2 YSLEER. The CDR3 region has the DNA TGCGCCAGCAGCCAAGATACAGGGTGGCCCTACAATGAGCAGTTCTTC. Protein sequence: CASSQDTGWPYNEQFF.

The V call is TRBV29-1, the J call TRBJ2-1; 8 bases agree with TRBD2. CDR3 length: 11 residues. Germline values: CDR1 SQVTM, CDR2 ANQGSEA. Trimming removed 6 bases from V and 12 bases from J; junction bases left unmatched: 7. The CDR3 region has the DNA TGCAGCGTCTGGACTAGCAACCGGCAGTTCTTC. Residues: CSVWTSNRQFF.

The chain recombines TRBV7-2 with TRBJ2-5, with TRBD2 matching over 12 bases. The V and J ends lost 4 bases and 5 bases, in that order; junction bases with no gene match: 8. CDR3 size: 16 residues. Germline V lookup: CDR1 SGHTA, CDR2 FQGNSA. CDR3 loop: CASSSPGLAGLETQYF. CDR3 coding DNA: TGTGCCAGCAGCTCCCCGGGACTAGCGGGTCTCGAGACCCAGTACTTC.

CDR3 sequence: CASSQVTGTGVTNEKLFF. CDR3 in DNA: TGCGCCAGCAGCCAAGTCACCGGGACAGGGGTGACTAATGAAAAACTGTTTTTT. The chain links TRBV4-1 to TRBJ1-4, with 10 bases aligning to TRBD1. CDR3 length: 18 residues. Germline-derived CDR1 and CDR2 are MGHRA and YSYEKL. V was pared by 1 base and J by 2 bases, with 7 bases of the junction left unmatched.